What follows is one T cell receptor (beta chain) and its context. The trim removed 4 bases at V and 2 bases at J, leaving 3 bases unmatched. The V gene's germline CDR1 is SGHRS and CDR2 YFSETQ. The CDR3 has 14 residues. These data come from a study of cytomegalovirus exposure and HLA in healthy donors. PCR involved 60 Vbeta and 13 Jbeta primers. Sequencing was performed with immunoSEQ multiplex PCR; in TCRdb, only in-frame clones are kept and a portion is missing. Among about 160,000 clones listed, 85% were seen once. Sequencing used PBMCs. The rearrangement joins TRBV5-1 to TRBJ2-3, with 8 bases fitting TRBD1. The receptor was isolated from a boy younger than 10 in good health and CMV-seronegative. In nucleotides, the CDR3 is TGCGCCAGCAGCGGACAGGGACCCACAGATACGCAGTATTTT. Translated, it gives CASSGQGPTDTQYF.